Below, 19 T cell receptor beta chains from the same sample are listed, as sequenced in a study of T cell clonotyping in hematopoietic cell transplantation. The table came from immunoSEQ multiplex PCR; TCRdb's copy has only in-frame clones and leaves some out. The sample includes roughly 13,000 clones, roughly 92% of them seen just once. This sample comprised PBMCs, obtained 100 days after allogeneic stem cell transplant. The receptors come from a female patient in her fifties or sixties who had an allogeneic stem cell transplant from an unrelated donor, so the T cells may come from the graft donor. Some clones in this sample may be carry-over from other donors' samples.

The CDR3 DNA sequence: TGTGCCAGTAGCACGGGACTAGCCGGCACCGGGGAGCTGTTTTTT. Its protein is CASSTGLAGTGELFF. J is TRBJ2-2 and V is TRBV19; TRBD2 agrees at 9 bases. CDR1 LNHDA and CDR2 SQIVND come from the germline V gene (reference sequence). The CDR3 contains 15 residues. The trim removed 6 bases at V and 4 bases at J, leaving 6 bases unmatched.

The genes are TRBV28 and TRBJ2-7; 11 bases line up with TRBD2. Germline lookup yields CDR1 MDHEN and CDR2 SYDVKM. This CDR3 is built from 14 residues. The junction had 8 bases not matched to a gene; V was cut back by 9 bases and J by 4 bases. The CDR3 spells CASWPGLAVYEQYF. The CDR3, as DNA: TGTGCCAGTTGGCCGGGACTAGCGGTTTACGAGCAGTACTTC.

This chain uses TRBV5-4 with TRBJ2-1, with 8 bases that match TRBD2. The germline V gene has CDR1 SGHNT and CDR2 YYREEE (reference sequence). The V segment lost 5 bases and the J segment 7 bases; nucleotides outside the gene matches: 5. The CDR3 runs 13 residues. DNA of the CDR3: TGTGCCAGCAGAGGACTAGCTGGGAATGAGCAGTTCTTC. As protein: CASRGLAGNEQFF.

The CDR3 sequence is CASSLTGASYNEQFF. Written as DNA, the CDR3 is TGTGCCAGCAGCTTAACTGGGGCGTCCTACAATGAGCAGTTCTTC. The chain has TRBV11-2 and TRBJ2-1, with D maybe TRBD1 (5 bases). The CDR3 spans 15 residues. V was clipped by 2 bases and J by 1 base, with 9 bases between them. The V gene's germline CDR1 is SGHAT and CDR2 FQNNGV.

The chain combines TRBV6-1 with TRBJ1-6; D call uncertain. Germline CDR1 reads MNHNS; CDR2 reads SASEGT. The CDR3 is made up of 15 amino acids. V was cut by 2 bases and J by 6 bases, with 11 bases left in between. In nucleotides, the CDR3 is TGTGCCAGCAGTGAATCGAGGGTTTTTAATTCACCCCTCCACTTT. Amino acid sequence: CASSESRVFNSPLHF.

This rearrangement joins TRBV10-2 to TRBJ2-7; D unclear. The length of the CDR3 is 11 residues. The V gene lost 3 bases and the J gene lost 3 bases, with 3 bases spanning the gap. In germline, CDR1 is WSHSY, CDR2 SAAADI. The CDR3 protein is CASSDGYEQYF. In nucleotides, the CDR3 is TGCGCCAGCAGTGATGGCTACGAGCAGTACTTC.

The chain's CDR3 is CASSLFHSTLRNTIYF. The CDR3, as DNA: TGTGCCAGCAGCTTGTTTCACAGCACCCTTCGAAACACCATATATTTT. The rearrangement uses TRBV7-2 and TRBJ1-3; D gene uncertain. V gave up 3 bases and J gave up 5 bases, with 17 bases separating them. The germline gives CDR1 SGHTA, CDR2 FQGNSA. This CDR3 is built from 16 residues.

V is TRBV29-1 and J is TRBJ1-2, with D perhaps TRBD1 (5 bases). Per germline, CDR1 SQVTM and CDR2 ANQGSEA. V lost 5 bases and J lost 3, with 19 bases in between. The CDR3 is made up of 15 amino acids. The CDR3 DNA sequence: TGCAGCGTTACTTATCGGGACTCCTCGGACTATGGCTACACCTTC. Its translation is CSVTYRDSSDYGYTF.

This clone came up once. The chain is built from TRBV9 and TRBJ1-3, with 8 bases matching TRBD1. J lost 6 bases, V lost 2 bases, and 16 bases had no gene match. This CDR3 comprises 18 residues. Germline CDR1 and CDR2: SGDLS and YYNGEE. The CDR3 protein is CASSVDGGPGGSENTIYF. The CDR3 bases are TGTGCCAGCAGCGTGGATGGGGGCCCAGGGGGCTCCGAAAACACCATATATTTT.

The chain uses TRBV10-3 and TRBJ1-3; D uncertain. V was pared by 6 bases and J by 7 bases, with 4 bases between. This CDR3 comprises 10 residues. Germline-derived CDR1 and CDR2 are ENHRY and SYGVKD. The CDR3 spells CAIRGNTIYF. The CDR3 DNA is TGTGCCATCAGAGGGAACACCATATATTTT.

J is TRBJ2-2 and V is TRBV2; TRBD2 might be the D (5 bases). This CDR3 is built from 16 residues. V was trimmed by 2 bases and J by 1 base, leaving 11 bases between them. Looked up from germline, CDR1 is SNHLY and CDR2 is FYNNEI. The CDR3: CASSETGWENTGELFF. The CDR3 DNA sequence: TGTGCCAGCAGTGAAACGGGGTGGGAGAACACCGGGGAGCTGTTTTTT.

The gene calls are TRBV15 and TRBJ2-1, with a possible D match to TRBD1 (5 bases). Germline CDR1 reads LNHNV; CDR2 reads YYDKDF (reference sequence). With 5 bases removed from V and 0 bases from J, the gap between germline ends came to 11 bases. CDR3 length: 15 residues. The CDR3 loop is CATSDQGSSYNEQFF. The DNA of the CDR3 is TGTGCCACCAGCGACCAGGGCAGCTCCTACAATGAGCAGTTCTTC.

The gene calls are TRBV9 and TRBJ2-1, with D possibly TRBD2 on 7 matching bases. CDR1 SGDLS and CDR2 YYNGEE come from the germline V gene. CDR3 length equals 17 residues. V lost 1 base to trimming and J lost 5 bases, with 19 bases between them. This CDR3 reads CASSVQGLAAVDNEQFF. The CDR3 bases are TGTGCCAGCAGCGTACAGGGGCTAGCGGCAGTAGACAATGAGCAGTTCTTC.

The rearrangement uses TRBV18 and TRBJ2-2, with unresolved D. The CDR3 loop spans 13 amino acids. Germline-derived CDR1 and CDR2 are KGHSH and LQKENI. Trimming cost V 4 bases and J 0 bases, with 3 bases left between them. The CDR3 DNA sequence: TGTGCCAGCTCACTATCGAACACCGGGGAGCTGTTTTTT. It encodes CASSLSNTGELFF.

The V and J genes are TRBV5-8 and TRBJ2-1; 7 bases agree with TRBD2. The CDR3 is 15 residues long. V was clipped by 5 bases and J by 8 bases; unmatched bases: 13. Germline CDR1 and CDR2: SGHTS and YDEGEE. DNA for the CDR3: TGTGCCAGCAGATCCGGGGAGGGGAGTTTCGATGAGCAGTTCTTC. It translates to CASRSGEGSFDEQFF.

This chain uses TRBV19 with TRBJ1-5; unclear D gene. Trimming took 6 bases from V and 6 from J, leaving 21 bases between them. CDR1 is LNHDA and CDR2 is SQIVND in the germline V gene (reference sequence). This CDR3 is built from 16 residues. CDR3 coding DNA: TGTGCCAGTAGCCACCTCTATCCTGCTCCGGGTCAGCCCCAGCATTTT. Residues: CASSHLYPAPGQPQHF.

The V and J genes are TRBV2 and TRBJ1-1; TRBD1 aligns across 7 bases. The V and J ends lost 6 bases and 7 bases, in that order; junction bases with no gene match: 5. The CDR3 runs 12 residues. The germline CDR1 and CDR2 sequences are SNHLY and FYNNEI. The CDR3 region is CASSWTGNEAFF. The CDR3 DNA reads TGTGCCAGCAGCTGGACAGGAAATGAAGCTTTCTTT. Full variable domain (outside the CDR3, taken from reference TRBV2 and TRBJ1-1): EPEVTQTPSHQVTQMGQEVILRCVPISNHLYFYWYRQILGQKVEFLVSFYNNEISEKSEIFDDQFSVERPDGSNFTLKIRSTKLEDSAMYFCASSWTGNEAFFGQGTRLTVV.

The CDR3 sequence is CAWQGLDQAYEQYF. In DNA, the CDR3 is TGTGCCTGGCAGGGACTAGACCAAGCCTACGAGCAGTACTTC. This chain joins TRBV30 and TRBJ2-7, with 8 bases lining up with TRBD2. V was clipped by 5 bases and J by 2 bases; unmatched bases: 8. From germline, CDR1 is GTSNPN and CDR2 SVGIG (reference sequence). The CDR3 sequence is 14 residues long.

The V and J genes are TRBV19 and TRBJ2-2; D remains unclear. The length of the CDR3 is 15 residues. From germline, CDR1 is LNHDA and CDR2 SQIVND (reference sequence). V gave up 1 base and J gave up 6 bases, with 12 bases separating them. CDR3 protein: CASSIGPSSAGELFF. DNA of the CDR3: TGTGCCAGTAGTATAGGGCCTAGTTCGGCCGGGGAGCTGTTTTTT. The variable domain in full, with the rest retrieved from reference TRBV19 and TRBJ2-2, is DGGITQSPKYLFRKEGQNVTLSCEQNLNHDAMYWYRQDPGQGLRLIYYSQIVNDFQKGDIAEGYSVSREKKESFPLTVTSAQKNPTAFYLCASSIGPSSAGELFFGEGSRLTVL.